This T cell receptor beta chain was profiled in a study of blood T cell repertoires in COVID-19. Study-wide context: Acute and convalescent COVID-19 samples came from the United States, Italy and Spain.

Trimming shortened V by 5 bases and J by 1 base, and 11 bases separated the two germline ends. The CDR3 length is 14 residues. Germline V gene data show CDR1 as MDHEN and CDR2 as SYDVKM. The data were produced by immunoSEQ multiplex PCR, yet TCRdb's version contains in-frame clones alone and is incomplete. The sample includes 350,000 to 450,000 clones, around 89% of them seen just once. A note on this clone: The sample has other DNA sequences that encode this CDR3 too.

In Cohort 3, a recovered donor had either two negative PCRs, clearance, or symptom resolution. This TCR was recovered from a man aged 25-45 years who had recovered from COVID-19. The sample taken for sequencing was PBMCs or T cells enriched from blood (not recorded which). The rearrangement joins TRBV28 to TRBJ1-1; D possibly corresponds to TRBD1 (6 bases). The CDR3 region is CASSLPDRNTEAFF. The CDR3 DNA is TGTGCCAGCAGTCTTCCGGACAGGAACACTGAAGCTTTCTTT.